The rows below give T cell receptor beta chains drawn from one sample of a study of blood T cells in healthy people across ages. TCRdb reanalysed the 5' RACE reads using MiXCR and keeps one entry per CDR3 protein. The table lists approximately 780,000 distinct CDR3 sequences, about 26% of them singletons. The sample also formed part of further work on T cells of mothers and their children.

Sequencing used blood. The receptors come from a boy aged 5-17 years in good health. The CDR3 runs from the conserved cysteine through the conserved F or W.

CDR3aa	v_gene	j_gene	len
CASSYRSGSNQPQHF	TRBV6-6	TRBJ1-5	15
CASSPGQRSDTQYF	TRBV5-1	TRBJ2-3	14
CASSLGSSRSYNEQFF	TRBV7-2	TRBJ2-1	16
CASSTTGRTDTQYF	TRBV19	TRBJ2-3	14
CASSQDPWDRVLGEQYF	TRBV4-1	TRBJ2-7	17
CASSSTSGEYNEQFF	TRBV4-1	TRBJ2-1	15
CSAQGQDTQYF	TRBV20-1	TRBJ2-3	11
CASSQEPGMYTEAFF	TRBV4-1	TRBJ1-1	15
CASSVVVQGRDYGYTF	TRBV2	TRBJ1-2	16
CATSVSGNQPQHF	TRBV24-1	TRBJ1-5	13
CASSLRGKLFF	TRBV28	TRBJ1-4	11
CASSQRQDLVAFF	TRBV7-9	TRBJ1-1	13
CAISEEEGPEQYF	TRBV10-3	TRBJ2-7	13
CASSGATGGFRLMANTGELFF	TRBV10-2	TRBJ2-2	21
CSVETGTSGRNEQFF	TRBV29-1	TRBJ2-1	15
CASSLVRLAGGRSYNEQFF	TRBV27	TRBJ2-1	19